This paragraph reports one TCR beta chain. CDR3 size: 14 residues. Germline V gives CDR1 LGHNA, CDR2 YSLEER. The V and J ends lost 4 bases and 8 bases respectively, with 15 bases between them. The data derive from a study of human T cells and chemical hapten exposure. Authors' methods: Sample TCR counts, which ranged from roughly 20,000 to 690,600, had a median of 95,638. Each CDR3 protein gets one entry after TCRdb re-called the RACE reads with MiXCR. The V and J calls come from TCRdb's annotation, not from the publication. The sample contains around 69,000 distinct CDR3 sequences, approximately 9% of which appear only once. This sample's time point: patch test 2, 6 weeks after DPC sensitization. Treatment reported: therapeutic diphenylcyclopropenone sensitization with weekly scalp DPC.

The rearrangement links TRBV4-3 to TRBJ2-1, with a possible D match to TRBD2 (5 bases). The TCR originated in a woman in her forties or fifties with alopecia areata. Some clones in this sample may be carry-over from other donors' samples. The sample here was whole blood, taken in connection with sensitization to the hapten diphenylcyclopropenone (DPC). This CDR3 is CASSREPGRDEQFF. The CDR3 DNA reads as TGCGCCAGCAGCCGAGAACCCGGGCGGGATGAGCAGTTCTTC.